The TCR beta chain under discussion was sequenced for a study of fetal regulatory T cell absence and autoimmunity (dated 2017 in TCRdb). About the study as a whole: The IPEX patients showed exocrine pancreas autoimmunity in the absence of clinical diabetes. What the authors observed across the whole study: The TCR compartment showed significant oligoclonal enrichment in pancreas versus cord blood, with some top clones over 85-fold enriched. Cord blood and pancreas had broadly similar TRB gene family usage, which resembled published neonatal and adult repertoires. The oligoclonal enrichment was interpreted as support for antigen-driven autoimmunity in the pancreas before birth in IPEX syndrome.

CDR1 and CDR2 (MNHEY, SMNVEV) derive from the germline V gene (reference sequence). Measured from the cysteine to the phenylalanine, the CDR3 is 13 residues long. Kept here is only the CDR3 DNA, which spans 39 bases and is read in frame from base 1. The junction shows trimming of 5 bases on V and 3 bases on J, plus 8 bases between the germline ends. Amplification and barcoding of TCRbeta CDR3 regions were carried out by two-step multiplex PCR on the immunoSEQ human TCRbeta survey platform. Sequencing of the libraries was done on Illumina instruments, and IgH was sequenced in parallel from the same samples. The authors processed their data as follows. Raw reads were filtered against IMGT V, D, J definitions and binned by a nearest-neighbor algorithm to remove PCR and sequencing errors. Clones were defined as identical nucleotide sequences, and differential abundance between tissues was assessed by per-clone Fisher exact tests with a pFDR threshold of p<0.01. A minimum inclusion filter of 10 in either sample excluded clones with frequencies too low for statistical inference. Pairwise clonal comparisons used the immunoSEQ Analyzer, and gene family usage was assessed with IMGT tools. TCRdb took over this immuneACCESS table, retaining in-frame rearrangements with V and J assigned. Such tables are incomplete; in checked studies, under half of the missing clones stem from an unresolved V gene, and the remainder is unexplained. That table furnishes V, J and clone size, whereas the DNA furnished D and trimming. The sample table shows more than 90,000 clones, and about 78% are seen once. The leading ten clones occupy roughly 2% of the sample.

This clone was picked up a small number of times. Its recognized antigen is unknown. One base away there is no much larger clone; base qualities are not given. For repertoire sequencing, genomic DNA was processed from frozen pancreas tissue. The DNeasy Blood and Tissue Kit was used to extract roughly 2-3.1 ug of genomic DNA from either umbilical cord blood or frozen pancreas. What was sequenced was pancreas tissue. This receptor was obtained from a male donor with IPEX syndrome. The receptor chain draws on TRBV27 and TRBJ1-5, with no confidently assigned D gene. The base sequence is TGTGCCAGCAGTGTGGGTAACAATCAGCCCCAGCATTTT. Translated, it reads CASSVGNNQPQHF.